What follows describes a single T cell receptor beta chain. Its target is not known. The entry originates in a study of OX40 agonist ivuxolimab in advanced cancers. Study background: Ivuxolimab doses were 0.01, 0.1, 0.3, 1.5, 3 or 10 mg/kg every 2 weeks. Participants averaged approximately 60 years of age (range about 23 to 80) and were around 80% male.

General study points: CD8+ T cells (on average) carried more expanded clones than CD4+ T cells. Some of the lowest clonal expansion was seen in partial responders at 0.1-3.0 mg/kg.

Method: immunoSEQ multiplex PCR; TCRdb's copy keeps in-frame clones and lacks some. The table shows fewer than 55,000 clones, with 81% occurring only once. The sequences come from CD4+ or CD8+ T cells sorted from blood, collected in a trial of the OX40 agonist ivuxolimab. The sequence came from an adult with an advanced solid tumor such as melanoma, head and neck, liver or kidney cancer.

This chain's CDR3 is CASSQVSGGENTDTQYF. CDR3 DNA sequence: TGCGCCAGCAGCCAAGTTTCTGGGGGAGAGAACACAGATACGCAGTATTTT. The chain is built from TRBV4-3 and TRBJ2-3; D may be TRBD1 or TRBD2 (5 bases each). The CDR3 is 17 residues long. V shed 1 base and J shed 2 bases, with 16 bases lying between them. The V gene's germline CDR1 is LGHNA and CDR2 YSLEER.